This T cell receptor beta chain emerged from a study of T cells in tuberculosis. Study-level findings and limits: Active tuberculosis TCR-alpha repertoires lay closer to GMM-specific TCRs than IGRA-negative controls, suggesting clonal expansion. Selection depended on which cryopreserved specimens were available. A GMM-specific repertoire classifier reached roughly 90% accuracy, AUROC under 0.95.

Clones were read by immunoSEQ multiplex PCR, and TCRdb kept only the in-frame ones, dropping some. Counted here are 35,000 to 40,000 clones, 90% to 95% occurring once; the ten biggest clones make up about an eighth. This clone is a singleton in its sample. Antigen unknown. The V end was cut by 1 base, the J end by 7 bases, with 10 bases between. CDR3 length: 14 residues. The germline gives CDR1 SGHTA, CDR2 FQGTGA. At study entry, adolescents had tuberculin skin tests and IGRA screening. The chain recombines TRBV7-3 with TRBJ1-4, with D possibly TRBD1 on 6 matching bases. The clonotype originates from a donor aged 10 to 29 with latent tuberculosis or without tuberculosis infection. Some clones in this sample may be carry-over from other donors' samples. The sequencing input was PBMCs. Here the CDR3 DNA reads TGTGCCAGCAGCTTAAAACAGGGCGGTGAAAAACTGTTTTTT. As protein: CASSLKQGGEKLFF.